Listed here is a single T cell receptor (beta chain). As originally analysed: Amplifying reference gene primers gave estimates of nucleated cell counts. Clones were sequenced by immunoSEQ multiplex PCR, and TCRdb holds only the in-frame ones, with some missing. V and J calls and clone size come straight from that table; D and trimming were deduced from the DNA. The sample contains some 200,000 clones, approximately 87% of which appear only once. The entry originates in a study of blood T cell repertoires in COVID-19. Study at large: Acute-phase and convalescent COVID-19 samples originated in the United States, Italy and Spain.

The germline V gene encodes CDR1 SGHTA and CDR2 FQGTGA. This CDR3 comprises 14 residues. V lost 4 bases and J lost 4, with 12 bases in between. The sample comprised peripheral blood. The clonotype was recovered from a woman aged 60-75 years with COVID-19, enrolled during active disease. The V call is TRBV7-3, the J call TRBJ2-3, with D possibly matching TRBD2 (5 bases). The CDR3 loop reads CASSSGLRADTQYF. CDR3 coding DNA: TGTGCCAGCAGCTCCGGACTTCGGGCAGATACGCAGTATTTT.